This T cell receptor (beta chain) was documented in a study of cytomegalovirus exposure and HLA in healthy donors. Study background: Clustering assigned 81% of the approximately 370 genotyped donors to the Caucasian-associated ancestry cluster.

Study-level points and caveats: Upon later analysis, HLA-associated TCR beta chains proved more clonally expanded than other, equally common chains. For most TCR beta V segments, an earlier analysis put the productive rate at about 90% or about 30% of the time. The authors listed 150 or so TCR beta chains as cytomegalovirus-associated.

PCR involved 60 Vbeta and 13 Jbeta primers. Some clones are missing from TCRdb's copy, which holds only in-frame ones; the method was immunoSEQ multiplex PCR. The sample consists of 160,000 or so clones, approximately 79% of them appearing once. The CDR3 length is 13 residues. Trimming pared 2 bases from V and 6 bases from J, leaving 7 bases between. Germline CDR1 reads MDHEN; CDR2 reads SYDVKM. Points on this clone: The antigen is unknown.

The gene calls are TRBV28 and TRBJ1-4; D remains unclear. This sequence was found in a man in his forties in good health and CMV-seronegative. Source material: PBMCs. The CDR3 protein is CASSLGRDEKLFF. The CDR3 coding sequence is TGTGCCAGCAGTTTAGGGAGGGATGAAAAACTGTTTTTT.